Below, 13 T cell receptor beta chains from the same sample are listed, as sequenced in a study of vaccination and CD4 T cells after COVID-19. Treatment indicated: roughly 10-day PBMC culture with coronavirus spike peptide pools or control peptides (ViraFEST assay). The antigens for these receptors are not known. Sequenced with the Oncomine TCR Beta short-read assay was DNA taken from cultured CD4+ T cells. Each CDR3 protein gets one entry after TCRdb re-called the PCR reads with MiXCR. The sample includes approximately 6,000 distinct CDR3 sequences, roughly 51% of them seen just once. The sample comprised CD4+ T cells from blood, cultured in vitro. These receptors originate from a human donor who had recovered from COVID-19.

In nucleotides, the CDR3 is TGCAGTGCTAGGGTAGCGGGGGCGGGCGAGCAGTACTTC. Its protein product is CSARVAGAGEQYF. The rearrangement uses TRBV20-1 and TRBJ2-7; 9 nucleotides align to TRBD2. This CDR3 has 13 residues. The germline V gene has CDR1 DFQATT and CDR2 SNEGSKA (reference sequence). The J segment lost 6 bases and the V segment lost 3 bases, leaving 6 bases of the junction unmatched.

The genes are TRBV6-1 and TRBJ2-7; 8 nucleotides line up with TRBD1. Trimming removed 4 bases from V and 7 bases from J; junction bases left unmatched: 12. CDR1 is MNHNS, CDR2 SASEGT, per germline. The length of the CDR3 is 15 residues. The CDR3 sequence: CASSGQGMPKGEQYF. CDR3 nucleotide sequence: TGTGCCAGCAGTGGACAGGGGATGCCCAAGGGGGAGCAGTACTTC.

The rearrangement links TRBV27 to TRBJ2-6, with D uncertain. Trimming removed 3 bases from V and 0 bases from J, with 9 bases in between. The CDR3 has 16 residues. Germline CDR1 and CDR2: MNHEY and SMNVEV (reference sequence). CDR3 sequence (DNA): TGTGCCAGCAGTTTGGGCGGCTTCTCTGGGGCCAACGTCCTGACTTTC. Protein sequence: CASSLGGFSGANVLTF. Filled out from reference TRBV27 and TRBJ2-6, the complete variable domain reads EAQVTQNPRYLITVTGKKLTVTCSQNMNHEYMSWYRQDPGLGLRQIYYSMNVEVTDKGDVPEGYKVSRKEKRNFPLILESPSPNQTSLYFCASSLGGFSGANVLTFGAGSRLTVL.

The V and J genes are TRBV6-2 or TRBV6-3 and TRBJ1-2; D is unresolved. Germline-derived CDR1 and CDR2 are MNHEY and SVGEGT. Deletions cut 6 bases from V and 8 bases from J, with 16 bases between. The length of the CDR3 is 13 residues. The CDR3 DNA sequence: TGTGCCAGCAGCTTTGGTCCCGGGAGAGGCTACACCTTC. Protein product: CASSFGPGRGYTF.

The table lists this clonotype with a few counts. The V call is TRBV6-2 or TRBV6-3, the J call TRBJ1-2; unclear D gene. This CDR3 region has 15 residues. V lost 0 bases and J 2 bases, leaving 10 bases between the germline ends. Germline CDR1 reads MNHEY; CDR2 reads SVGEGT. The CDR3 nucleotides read TGTGCCAGCAGTTACTCGAACACCCACAACTATGGCTACACCTTC. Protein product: CASSYSNTHNYGYTF.

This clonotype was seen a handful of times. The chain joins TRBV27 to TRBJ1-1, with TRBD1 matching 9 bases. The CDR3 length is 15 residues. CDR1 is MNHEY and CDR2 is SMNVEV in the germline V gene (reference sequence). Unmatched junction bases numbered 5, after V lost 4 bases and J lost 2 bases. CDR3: CASSSSDRGNTEAFF. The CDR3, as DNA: TGTGCCAGCAGTTCCTCGGACAGGGGAAACACTGAAGCTTTCTTT.

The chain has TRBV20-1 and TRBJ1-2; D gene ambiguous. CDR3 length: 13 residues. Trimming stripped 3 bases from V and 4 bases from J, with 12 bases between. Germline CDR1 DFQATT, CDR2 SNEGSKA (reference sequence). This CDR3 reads CSARTPTVYGYTF. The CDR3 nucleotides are TGCAGTGCTAGGACTCCGACGGTCTATGGCTACACCTTC.

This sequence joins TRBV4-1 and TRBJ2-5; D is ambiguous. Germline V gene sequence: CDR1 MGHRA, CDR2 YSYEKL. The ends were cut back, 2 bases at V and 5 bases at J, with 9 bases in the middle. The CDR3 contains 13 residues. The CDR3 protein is CASSQLPRETQYF. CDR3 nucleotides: TGCGCCAGCAGCCAACTCCCCCGGGAGACCCAGTACTTC.

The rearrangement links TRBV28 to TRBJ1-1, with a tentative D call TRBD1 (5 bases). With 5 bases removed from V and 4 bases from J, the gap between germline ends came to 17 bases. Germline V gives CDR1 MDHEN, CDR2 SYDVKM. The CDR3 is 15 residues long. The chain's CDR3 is CASSPQGGVPTEAFF. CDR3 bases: TGTGCCAGCAGTCCGCAGGGAGGGGTCCCCACTGAAGCTTTCTTT.

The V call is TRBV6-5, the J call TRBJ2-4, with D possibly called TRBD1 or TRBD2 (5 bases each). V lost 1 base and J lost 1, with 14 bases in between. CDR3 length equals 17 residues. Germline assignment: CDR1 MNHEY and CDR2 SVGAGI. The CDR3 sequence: CASSYFWGEGAKNIQYF. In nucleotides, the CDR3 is TGTGCCAGCAGTTACTTCTGGGGCGAGGGGGCCAAAAACATTCAGTACTTC.

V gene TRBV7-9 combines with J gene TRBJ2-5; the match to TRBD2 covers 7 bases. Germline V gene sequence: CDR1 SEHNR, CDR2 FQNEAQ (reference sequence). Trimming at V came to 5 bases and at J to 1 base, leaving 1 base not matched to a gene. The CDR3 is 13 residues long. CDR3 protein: CASSASGQETQYF. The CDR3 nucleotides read TGTGCCAGCAGCGCTAGCGGCCAAGAGACCCAGTACTTC.

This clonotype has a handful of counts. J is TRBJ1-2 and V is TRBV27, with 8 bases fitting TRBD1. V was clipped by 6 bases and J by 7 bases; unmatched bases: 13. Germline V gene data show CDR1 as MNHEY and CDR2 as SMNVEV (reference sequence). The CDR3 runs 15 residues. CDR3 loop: CASSSFLQGGGGYTF. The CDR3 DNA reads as TGTGCCAGCAGCTCCTTCTTACAGGGGGGGGGTGGCTACACCTTC.

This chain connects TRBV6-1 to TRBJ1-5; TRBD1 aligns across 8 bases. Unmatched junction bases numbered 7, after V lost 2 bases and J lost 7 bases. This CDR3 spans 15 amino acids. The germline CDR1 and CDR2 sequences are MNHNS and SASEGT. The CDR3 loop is CASSEMGQANQPQHF. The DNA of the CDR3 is TGTGCCAGCAGTGAAATGGGACAGGCTAACCAGCCCCAGCATTTT.